This paragraph reports one T cell receptor beta chain. Time point denoted: patch test 3, about 24 weeks after DPC sensitization. Indicated treatment: therapeutic diphenylcyclopropenone sensitization with weekly scalp DPC. These data are taken from a study of human T cells and chemical hapten exposure. Each CDR3 protein is one row after TCRdb ran MiXCR on the RACE reads. The data show roughly 62,000 distinct CDR3 sequences, with roughly 12% seen just once and 2.4% held by the top ten. V lost 4 bases to trimming and J lost 6 bases; unmatched junction nucleotides: 12. The germline V gene has CDR1 KGHSH and CDR2 LQKENI. This CDR3 spans 15 amino acids.

The TCR originated in a young man with alopecia areata. Some clones in this sample may be carry-over from other donors' samples. Material: whole blood, obtained in connection with sensitization to the hapten diphenylcyclopropenone (DPC). V is TRBV18 and J is TRBJ2-7, with TRBD1 matching over 7 bases. The DNA for the CDR3 is TGTGCCAGCTCACAAACCACCGGCAGGGGGATCGAGCAGTACTTC. Translation: CASSQTTGRGIEQYF.